The clone carrying this T cell receptor (beta chain) appeared a few times. The isolated RNA, all of it, was reverse transcribed, so expressed TCRB transcripts were what got sequenced. Libraries were prepared by immunoSEQ multiplex PCR; TCRdb keeps only in-frame clonotypes and omits some of them. Among roughly 380,000 clones listed, roughly a fifth were seen once. CDR3 length equals 14 residues. CDR1 and CDR2 (germline): GTSNPN, SVGIG (reference sequence). V was shortened by 2 bases and J by 7 bases, with 18 bases between the two germline ends. This sample was included in a study of beta chain features in type 1 diabetes.

The specimen was naive CD4+ T cells from blood. V gene TRBV30 combines with J gene TRBJ2-7; D is perhaps TRBD1 (6 bases). This sequence originates from a woman aged 18-29 years in good health. The CDR3 coding sequence is TGTGCCTGGAGTTCGAAGGACAGTATAAGGGAGCAGTACTTC. Residues: CAWSSKDSIREQYF.